Each of the 30 T cell receptor beta chains below was sequenced from the same sample in a study of early T cells in non-severe SARS-CoV-2 infection. One entry per CDR3 protein, called by TCRdb with MiXCR from the 5' RACE reads. The sample holds roughly 67,000 distinct CDR3 sequences, over 9% seen once. Specimen: whole blood. Source of these receptors: an adult who was a healthcare worker with PCR-confirmed SARS-CoV-2 infection or an uninfected control (not recorded which).

This sequence joins TRBV7-9 and TRBJ2-1, with 10 nucleotides matching TRBD2. J gave up 6 bases and V 1 base, and 6 bases lay outside the gene matches. The CDR3 loop spans 16 amino acids. Germline V gene lookup returns CDR1 SEHNR and CDR2 FQNEAQ (reference sequence). This CDR3 is CASSLVTSGEVNEQFF. The CDR3 DNA is TGTGCCAGCAGCTTAGTCACTAGCGGGGAGGTCAATGAGCAGTTCTTC.

CDR3 residues: CATSRQRALNTGELFF. In DNA, the CDR3 is TGTGCCACCAGTCGCCAGCGGGCCCTGAACACCGGGGAGCTGTTTTTT. The chain combines TRBV15 with TRBJ2-2, with D possibly matching TRBD2 (6 bases). Trimming took 6 bases from V and 1 from J, leaving 15 bases between them. Germline CDR1 is LNHNV and CDR2 is YYDKDF (reference sequence). The CDR3 extends over 16 amino acids.

The table lists this clonotype with many counts. The V and J genes are TRBV6-5 and TRBJ2-7; 7 bases match TRBD2. CDR3 size: 15 residues. V shed 6 bases and J 7 bases; nucleotides not matched to a gene: 15. The germline gives CDR1 MNHEY, CDR2 SVGAGI. Written as DNA, the CDR3 is TGTGCCAGCAGCCACCCGACTAGCCGCACTGGGGAGCAGTACTTC. Translation gives CASSHPTSRTGEQYF.

This clonotype has a handful of counts. The chain has TRBV30 and TRBJ1-2; 9 bases line up with TRBD1. With V trimmed by 4 bases and J by 6 bases, 3 bases remained unmatched. In germline, CDR1 is GTSNPN, CDR2 SVGIG (reference sequence). The CDR3 length is 12 residues. The CDR3 loop is CAWTDRGNGYTF. The CDR3 DNA follows: TGTGCCTGGACCGACAGGGGGAATGGCTACACCTTC.

This clonotype came up a few times. The chain links TRBV20-1 to TRBJ2-5; 13 bases are a match to TRBD2. This CDR3 is built from 19 residues. Germline lookup yields CDR1 DFQATT and CDR2 SNEGSKA (reference sequence). Trimming removed 0 bases from V and 0 bases from J; junction bases left unmatched: 10. The chain's CDR3 is CSARDLETSGGPNQETQYF. The CDR3 DNA follows: TGCAGTGCTAGAGATTTAGAGACTAGCGGGGGGCCGAACCAAGAGACCCAGTACTTC.

This clonotype was recorded many times. The V and J genes are TRBV25-1 and TRBJ1-2; 10 bases agree with TRBD1. The CDR3 totals 12 residues. CDR1 is MGHDK, CDR2 SYGVNS, per germline. The V gene end was trimmed by 10 bases and the J gene end by 8 bases; junction bases not matched to a gene: 7. The CDR3 DNA is TGTGCCACCCGGGACAGGGGAGTCGGCTACACCTTC. It yields the protein CATRDRGVGYTF.

The chain uses TRBV5-1 and TRBJ2-3; TRBD2 matches at 8 bases. CDR1 SGHRS and CDR2 YFSETQ come from the germline V gene. Trimming cost V 2 bases and J 1 base; bases outside gene matches: 3. There are 15 residues in the CDR3. The DNA for the CDR3 is TGCGCCAGCAGCTTCATGACTAGCGGCACAGATACGCAGTATTTT. Translation: CASSFMTSGTDTQYF.

A few counts support this clonotype. The gene calls are TRBV20-1 and TRBJ2-3; 12 nucleotides line up with TRBD1. In germline, CDR1 is DFQATT, CDR2 SNEGSKA (reference sequence). This CDR3 spans 15 amino acids. The V and J ends lost 1 base and 3 bases, in that order; junction bases with no gene match: 2. The CDR3 reads CSARGDRGRTDTQYF. The DNA of the CDR3 is TGCAGTGCTAGAGGGGACAGGGGGCGAACAGATACGCAGTATTTT.

V usage is TRBV7-9 and J usage is TRBJ1-2; tentative D call: TRBD1 (5 bases). The germline V and J ends were trimmed by 3 bases and 4 bases, with 12 bases remaining between them. Germline values: CDR1 SEHNR, CDR2 FQNEAQ (reference sequence). The CDR3 runs 14 residues. The CDR3 DNA is TGTGCCAGCAGCTTTGCAGGGATCATCTATGGCTACACCTTC. It specifies CASSFAGIIYGYTF.

This chain uses TRBV5-6 with TRBJ1-2; 8 nucleotides agree with TRBD1. J lost 6 bases, V lost 3 bases, and 4 bases had no gene match. Germline V gene sequence: CDR1 SGHDT, CDR2 YYEEEE. This CDR3 has 13 residues. In DNA, the CDR3 is TGTGCCAGCAGCTGGGACAGGACGGATGGCTACACCTTC. This encodes CASSWDRTDGYTF. The full variable domain, rest sourced from reference TRBV5-6 and TRBJ1-2, is DAGVTQSPTHLIKTRGQQVTLRCSPKSGHDTVSWYQQALGQGPQFIFQYYEEEERQRGNFPDRFSGHQFPNYSSELNVNALLLGDSALYLCASSWDRTDGYTFGSGTRLTVV.

This clonotype was detected ten times or more. The chain combines TRBV6-4 with TRBJ1-5; no definite D call. Looked up from germline, CDR1 is MRHNA and CDR2 is SNTAGT. Trimming stripped 2 bases from V and 4 bases from J, with 6 bases between. CDR3 length equals 13 residues. The CDR3 reads CASSDHANQPQHF. In DNA, the CDR3 is TGTGCCAGCAGTGACCATGCGAATCAGCCCCAGCATTTT.

This clonotype has a count of ten or more. The chain has TRBV28 and TRBJ1-1; D possibly corresponds to TRBD1 (5 bases). Germline V gene lookup returns CDR1 MDHEN and CDR2 SYDVKM. The CDR3 has 16 residues. V lost 2 bases and J lost 5, with 18 bases in between. The CDR3 DNA reads TGTGCCAGCAGTTTAAACCCCGGGGCAGGTGGGACTGAAGCTTTCTTT. It codes for CASSLNPGAGGTEAFF.

This clonotype came up many times. CDR3 bases: TGCAGTGCTAGAGATTCGGGGGGGCATACTTCACCCCTCCACTTT. This sequence encodes CSARDSGGHTSPLHF. This chain joins TRBV20-1 and TRBJ1-6, with a possible D match to TRBD1 (6 bases). The CDR3 has 15 residues. Trimming shortened V by 0 bases and J by 9 bases, and 15 bases separated the two germline ends. Per the germline V gene, CDR1 is DFQATT and CDR2 is SNEGSKA (reference sequence).

This clonotype has at least ten counts. The chain combines TRBV20-1 with TRBJ1-5, with D hard to call. The germline V and J ends were trimmed by 7 bases and 0 bases, with 19 bases remaining between them. Germline V gene data show CDR1 as DFQATT and CDR2 as SNEGSKA (reference sequence). The CDR3 has 16 residues. The CDR3, as DNA: TGCAGTGTGCTTTTAGGGTCGGGATATAGCAATCAGCCCCAGCATTTT. It is translated as CSVLLGSGYSNQPQHF.

CDR3 nucleotides: TGTGCCTCGAAGACTAGCGGGGGGGTATCAGATACGCAGTATTTT. Protein product: CASKTSGGVSDTQYF. The chain carries TRBV10-3 and TRBJ2-3; 14 nucleotides match TRBD2. CDR3 length: 15 amino acids. In germline, CDR1 is ENHRY, CDR2 SYGVKD. J was trimmed by 4 bases and V by 11 bases; bases with no gene match: 8.

This clonotype was observed a handful of times. The rearrangement uses TRBV4-3 and TRBJ2-2; D remains ambiguous. Germline V CDR1 and CDR2: LGHNA, YSLEER. The CDR3 has 14 amino acids. V gave up 0 bases and J gave up 1 base, with 3 bases separating them. The CDR3 DNA follows: TGCGCCAGCAGCCAAGATATGAACACCGGGGAGCTGTTTTTT. It specifies CASSQDMNTGELFF.

The table lists this clonotype with many counts. The chain recombines TRBV7-9 with TRBJ2-1, with TRBD1 matching over 8 bases. There are 17 residues in the CDR3. Germline CDR1 and CDR2: SEHNR and FQNEAQ (reference sequence). V lost 4 bases, J lost 5 bases, and 13 bases stayed unmatched. CDR3 protein: CASSSRPGQGADNEQFF. The DNA for the CDR3 is TGTGCCAGCAGCTCGCGACCCGGACAGGGTGCAGACAATGAGCAGTTCTTC.

The sample holds a few counts of this clonotype. The V and J genes are TRBV7-3 and TRBJ2-6; unclear D gene. With 4 bases removed from V and 2 bases from J, the gap between germline ends came to 9 bases. In germline, CDR1 is SGHTA, CDR2 FQGTGA. The CDR3 is 15 residues long. CDR3 DNA: TGTGCCAGCAGCTCCCCTCGGACTGGGGCCAACGTCCTGACTTTC. Translation gives CASSSPRTGANVLTF.

The chain recombines TRBV10-1 with TRBJ2-3, with D possibly being TRBD1 (6 bases). The CDR3 runs to 13 residues. In germline, CDR1 is WNHNN, CDR2 SYGVQD (reference sequence). V was clipped by 8 bases and J by 0 bases, with 9 bases between them. In DNA form, the CDR3 reads TGCGCCAGCGGGGGCCTGAGCACAGATACGCAGTATTTT. It yields the protein CASGGLSTDTQYF.

This clonotype was counted between two and nine times. The CDR3 loop is CASSDGLLRQAFF. The CDR3, as DNA: TGTGCCAGCAGTGACGGCCTCCTGAGGCAGGCTTTCTTT. The chain carries TRBV25-1 and TRBJ1-1; D remains ambiguous. The CDR3 runs to 13 residues. Germline CDR1 is MGHDK and CDR2 is SYGVNS. V shed 3 bases and J shed 11 bases, with 16 bases lying between them.

This clonotype has a handful of counts. The J gene is TRBJ2-2, the V gene TRBV6-2 or TRBV6-3; no reliable D call. The V end was cut by 1 base, the J end by 7 bases, with 10 bases between. CDR1 MNHEY and CDR2 SVGEGT come from the germline V gene. The CDR3 has 14 residues. This CDR3 is CASSYLDVSGELFF. The CDR3 DNA reads as TGTGCCAGCAGTTACTTAGATGTCAGCGGGGAGCTGTTTTTT.

The table lists this clonotype with many counts. The chain recombines TRBV7-9 with TRBJ1-1; a weak D match, TRBD1 (6 bases). Germline assignment: CDR1 SEHNR and CDR2 FQNEAQ (reference sequence). Trimming left V 6 bases short and J 3 bases short, with 23 bases between. This CDR3 is built from 17 residues. CDR3 protein: CASRPSGGGAWDTEAFF. CDR3 DNA: TGTGCCAGCAGACCCTCCGGAGGGGGGGCTTGGGACACTGAAGCTTTCTTT.

This clonotype was seen only a few times. This chain joins TRBV15 and TRBJ1-5; D perhaps matches TRBD1 (5 bases). The CDR3 runs to 15 residues. Trimming took off 0 bases at V and 2 bases at J, with 8 bases between the two ends. The germline V gene has CDR1 LNHNV and CDR2 YYDKDF (reference sequence). The CDR3 sequence is CATSRDGGGNQPQHF. The DNA for the CDR3 is TGTGCCACCAGCAGAGACGGAGGGGGCAATCAGCCCCAGCATTTT.

In its sample, this clonotype was seen many times. The V gene is TRBV12-3 or TRBV12-4, the J gene TRBJ2-5; D gene uncertain. The V end was cut by 3 bases, the J end by 4 bases, with 6 bases between. This CDR3 contains 12 residues. In DNA form, the CDR3 reads TGTGCCAGCAGTTTCCTGGGAGAGACCCAGTACTTC. Translation gives CASSFLGETQYF.

The chain combines TRBV11-2 with TRBJ2-1; D unresolved. CDR1 and CDR2 (germline): SGHAT, FQNNGV. The CDR3 is 13 amino acids. V lost 4 bases to trimming and J lost 6 bases, with 10 bases between them. CDR3 residues: CASSSRPINEQFF. CDR3 coding DNA: TGTGCCAGCAGCTCCCGGCCGATCAATGAGCAGTTCTTC.

The chain uses TRBV18 and TRBJ2-1; D gene ambiguous. This CDR3 spans 12 amino acids. Trimming removed 2 bases at V and 5 bases at J, with 4 bases between. CDR1 is KGHSH and CDR2 is LQKENI in the germline V gene. The CDR3 sequence is CASSPSNNEQFF. The CDR3 bases are TGTGCCAGCTCACCATCAAACAATGAGCAGTTCTTC. Full variable domain (outside the CDR3, taken from reference TRBV18 and TRBJ2-1): NAGVMQNPRHLVRRRGQEARLRCSPMKGHSHVYWYRQLPEEGLKFMVYLQKENIIDESGMPKERFSAEFPKEGPSILRIQQVVRGDSAAYFCASSPSNNEQFFGPGTRLTVL.

Ten or more counts support this clonotype. The chain uses TRBV6-2 or TRBV6-3 and TRBJ2-5; 8 bases match TRBD1. The CDR3 has 16 amino acids. CDR1 and CDR2 (germline): MNHEY, SVGEGT. V was pared by 2 bases and J by 5 bases, with 10 bases of the junction left unmatched. CDR3 bases: TGTGCCAGCAGTTACCTTGGACAGGGAGGAGGTGAGACCCAGTACTTC. Its protein product is CASSYLGQGGGETQYF.

The rearrangement joins TRBV4-3 to TRBJ2-1; D call uncertain. V lost 4 bases to trimming and J lost 0 bases, with 10 bases between them. There are 15 residues in the CDR3. Germline CDR1 and CDR2: LGHNA and YSLEER. CDR3 region: CASSLSSLSYNEQFF. The CDR3 DNA sequence: TGCGCCAGCAGCCTGTCTTCACTCTCCTACAATGAGCAGTTCTTC.

This clonotype has more than one count but fewer than ten. V is TRBV20-1 and J is TRBJ1-1; D is undetermined. CDR3 length equals 11 residues. Germline V gene lookup returns CDR1 DFQATT and CDR2 SNEGSKA (reference sequence). CDR3 DNA sequence: TGCAACCCCACGTTGAACACTGAAGCTTTCTTT. Translation: CNPTLNTEAFF.

V is TRBV6-6 and J is TRBJ2-1, with TRBD1 matching over 9 bases. The trim removed 4 bases at V and 5 bases at J, leaving 9 bases unmatched. Germline assignment: CDR1 MNHNY and CDR2 SVGAGI (reference sequence). CDR3 size: 16 residues. The CDR3: CASSFRRTGENNEQFF. For the CDR3, the DNA is TGTGCCAGCAGTTTCCGCCGGACAGGGGAAAACAATGAGCAGTTCTTC.